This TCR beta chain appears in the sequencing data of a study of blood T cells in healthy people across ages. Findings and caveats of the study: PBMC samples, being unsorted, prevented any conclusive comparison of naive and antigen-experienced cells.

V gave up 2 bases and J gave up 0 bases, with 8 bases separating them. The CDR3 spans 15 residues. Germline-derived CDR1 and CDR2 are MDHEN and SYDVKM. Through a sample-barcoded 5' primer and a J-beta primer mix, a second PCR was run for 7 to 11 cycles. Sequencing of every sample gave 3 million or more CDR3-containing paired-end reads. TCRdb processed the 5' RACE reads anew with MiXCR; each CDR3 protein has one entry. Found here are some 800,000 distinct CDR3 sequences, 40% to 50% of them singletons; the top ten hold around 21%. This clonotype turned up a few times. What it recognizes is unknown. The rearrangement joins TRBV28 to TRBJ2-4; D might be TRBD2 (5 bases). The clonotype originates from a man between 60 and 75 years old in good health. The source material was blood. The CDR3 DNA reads TGTGCCAGCAGTTTAGGGAGATTAGCCAAAAACATTCAGTACTTC. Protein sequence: CASSLGRLAKNIQYF.